This T cell receptor (beta chain) was recovered during a study of blood T cell repertoires in COVID-19 (dated by TCRdb to the early 2020s). A note on the overall study: Collaborator samples came from the United States, Italy and Spain and covered acute and convalescent phases of COVID-19. Samples were obtained from the ongoing ImmuneRACE study (first 160 participants) and from about 1,300 subjects provided by 6 global collaborators. Where HLA class I and class II types were available, the types were taken from metadata supplied by the sample provider, not from assay-based typing. The material from the prospective study consisted of cDNA or gDNA derived from T cells, B-cell-depleted T cells, or PBMCs. A freely available public database, intended as a resource for researchers studying the immune response to SARS-CoV-2, is where the repertoires were released. Sample metadata almost always included a de-identified subject ID, COVID-19 status, age in years and sex. Subjects who had been exposed to COVID-19, were actively infected with it, or had recovered from it provided the deeply sampled blood TCRbeta repertoires that made up the dataset.

Collaborating institutions collected whole blood in K2EDTA tubes following their own protocols. For TCRbeta analysis, collaborators shipped samples as frozen whole blood, isolated PBMCs, or DNA extracted from either of those sample types. In the germline V gene, CDR1 corresponds to MNHEY and CDR2 to SVGAGI. Including cysteine and phenylalanine, the CDR3 has 15 amino acids. Only the CDR3 portion is preserved as DNA: 45 bases, with reading frame beginning at the first base. Trimmed from V: 6 bases; trimmed from J: 1 base; junction bases lacking a gene match: 6. The immunoSEQ Assay, a bias-controlled multiplex PCR, was used to amplify TCRbeta CDR3 regions from genomic DNA. The study's own analysis went as follows. Within the assay, amplification of reference gene primers was used to estimate how many nucleated cells each sample contained. To quantify the absolute abundance of each unique TCRbeta CDR3 rearrangement, sequence reads were collapsed and filtered. For each sample, productive Simpson clonality was calculated by taking the square root of Simpson's diversity index across productive rearrangements. TCRdb obtained this table from immuneACCESS and retained in-frame rearrangements with V and J assigned. These tables miss some clones; where compared with another copy, unresolved V genes account for less than half of the shortfall, and the remainder is unexplained. That table supplies the V and J calls and clone size; D and trimming were determined from the DNA. Present in this sample are tens of thousands of clones, approximately 80% of which were seen just once. Clones ranked in the top ten supply over 13% of the sample.

Study-wide conclusions, independent of this receptor: How much clinical and demographic metadata was included differed by source and by participant, and the metadata was provided uncurated.

To note about this clone: No antigen is known for it. Per-base qualities were not stored, and no clone one base away is much larger.

The origin of this receptor is a human donor in a cohort sampled during active COVID-19. Here the chain combines TRBV6-5 and TRBJ1-2, with 9 junctional bases fitting TRBD1. Material: peripheral blood. This receptor has the CDR3 CASRGTGILNYGYTF. The nucleotide sequence is given as TGTGCCAGCAGGGGGACAGGGATCCTTAACTATGGCTACACCTTC.